The entry below gives a single T cell receptor beta chain sequence along with its context. The antigen remains undetermined. The record originates from a study of cytomegalovirus exposure and HLA in healthy donors. The PCR employed 60 Vbeta primers together with 13 Jbeta primers. Generated by immunoSEQ multiplex PCR, the TCRdb table keeps only in-frame clones and is missing some. This table has 95,000 to 120,000 clones, less than 80% appearing once. Germline V lookup: CDR1 SGHTA, CDR2 FQGNSA. Trimming removed 4 bases from V and 4 bases from J, with 8 bases in between. This CDR3 comprises 14 residues. Study-wide results and limits: The authors later linked a missense DCLRE1C variant to TCR beta V- and J-gene trimming. Per a later analysis, roughly 17,000 TCR beta sequences showed association with HLA alleles at 0.05 false discovery rate.

This clonotype originated in a woman aged 40 to 50 in good health and CMV-seropositive. Sequencing was done on a sample of PBMCs. The V and J genes are TRBV7-2 and TRBJ2-6; D not resolved. In nucleotides, the CDR3 is TGTGCCAGCAGCTCGGGTTCGGGGGCCAACGTCCTGACTTTC. The encoded protein is CASSSGSGANVLTF.